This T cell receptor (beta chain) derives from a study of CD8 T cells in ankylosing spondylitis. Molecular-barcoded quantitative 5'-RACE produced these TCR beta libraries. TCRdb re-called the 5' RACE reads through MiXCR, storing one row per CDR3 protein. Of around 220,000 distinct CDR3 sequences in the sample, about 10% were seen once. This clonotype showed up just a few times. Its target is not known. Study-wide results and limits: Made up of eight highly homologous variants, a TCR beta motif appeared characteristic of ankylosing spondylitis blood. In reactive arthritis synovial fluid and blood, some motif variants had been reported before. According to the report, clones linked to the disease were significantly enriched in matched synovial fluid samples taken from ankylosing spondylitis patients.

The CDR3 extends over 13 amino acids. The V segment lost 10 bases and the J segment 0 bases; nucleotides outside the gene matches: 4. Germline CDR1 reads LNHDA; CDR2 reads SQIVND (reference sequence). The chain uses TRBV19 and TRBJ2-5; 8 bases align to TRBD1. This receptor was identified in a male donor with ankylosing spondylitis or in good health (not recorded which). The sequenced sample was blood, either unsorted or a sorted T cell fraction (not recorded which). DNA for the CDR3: TGTGCCACCGGACAGGGTCACCAAGAGACCCAGTACTTC. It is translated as CATGQGHQETQYF.